This T cell receptor beta chain is from a study of blood T cell repertoires in COVID-19. Seattle cases were enrolled at active infection and followed longitudinally. The data were produced by immunoSEQ multiplex PCR, yet TCRdb's version contains in-frame clones alone and is incomplete. The sample consists of some 49,000 clones, over 85% of them appearing once. The CDR3 spans 14 residues. CDR1 MNHEY and CDR2 SVGAGI come from the germline V gene. V was cut by 4 bases and J by 3 bases, with 10 bases left in between. The TCR sequence derives from a man aged 55 to 69 with COVID-19, enrolled during active disease. The sample comprised peripheral blood. The rearrangement uses TRBV6-5 and TRBJ1-5, with a possible D match to TRBD1 (5 bases). The CDR3 DNA is TGTGCCAGCAGTTCAGACAGCCTCAATCAGCCCCAGCATTTT. This translates into CASSSDSLNQPQHF.